The present entry profiles one T cell receptor beta chain with its context. Per the original methods: Amplification of reference gene primers provided the estimated nucleated cell counts. The method was immunoSEQ multiplex PCR; TCRdb's version includes in-frame clones alone and lacks a portion of them. The V and J calls and clone size were taken over from that table, and D and trimming were inferred from the DNA. The table includes around 230,000 clones, approximately 75% detected once. This record belongs to a study of blood T cell repertoires in COVID-19. Study information: The origin of the acute and convalescent COVID-19 samples was the United States, Italy and Spain. T cells, B-cell-depleted T cells, or PBMCs provided the cDNA or gDNA that served as material.

Per the germline V gene, CDR1 is GTSNPN and CDR2 is SVGIG (reference sequence). CDR3 length: 11 amino acids. The V gene lost 8 bases and the J gene lost 6 bases, with 11 bases spanning the gap. Clinical histories supplied by participants themselves formed the basis of cohort assignment. The receptor comes from a man aged 35 to 55 who had recovered from COVID-19. The source material was PBMCs or T cells enriched from blood (not recorded which). V and J are TRBV30 and TRBJ2-1, with no clear D. For the CDR3, the DNA is TGTGCCGGGATGGGCCTCAATGAGCAGTTCTTC. It is translated as CAGMGLNEQFF. The whole variable domain, filled in from reference TRBV30 and TRBJ2-1, reads SQTIHQWPATLVQPVGSPLSLECTVEGTSNPNLYWYRQAAGRGLQLLFYSVGIGQISSEVPQNLSASRPQDRQFILSSKKLLLSDSGFYLCAGMGLNEQFFGPGTRLTVL.